This T cell receptor (beta chain) was recorded in a study of shared clonotypes between healthy human individuals. As for the study in general: Three plates each covered CD4 naive and memory; CD8 naive two, CD8 memory one.

Germline assignment: CDR1 MNHEY and CDR2 SVGAGI. This CDR3 spans 14 amino acids. The V end lost 6 bases, the J end lost 4 bases, and 13 bases lay between the germline ends. Some clones are missing from TCRdb's copy, which holds only in-frame ones; the method was immunoSEQ multiplex PCR. This sample carries millions of clones, 90% to 95% of them seen once, and the ten largest clones take over 0.12%. Sequenced sample: naive CD4+ T cells sorted from blood. Stated subset: CD45RA+ positively selected. The chain uses TRBV6-5 and TRBJ2-1; possibly TRBD2 for D (6 bases). The receptor's source is a young man in good health. CDR3 residues: CASSVRTIYNEQFF. The CDR3 DNA is TGTGCCAGCAGCGTCAGGACTATTTACAATGAGCAGTTCTTC.